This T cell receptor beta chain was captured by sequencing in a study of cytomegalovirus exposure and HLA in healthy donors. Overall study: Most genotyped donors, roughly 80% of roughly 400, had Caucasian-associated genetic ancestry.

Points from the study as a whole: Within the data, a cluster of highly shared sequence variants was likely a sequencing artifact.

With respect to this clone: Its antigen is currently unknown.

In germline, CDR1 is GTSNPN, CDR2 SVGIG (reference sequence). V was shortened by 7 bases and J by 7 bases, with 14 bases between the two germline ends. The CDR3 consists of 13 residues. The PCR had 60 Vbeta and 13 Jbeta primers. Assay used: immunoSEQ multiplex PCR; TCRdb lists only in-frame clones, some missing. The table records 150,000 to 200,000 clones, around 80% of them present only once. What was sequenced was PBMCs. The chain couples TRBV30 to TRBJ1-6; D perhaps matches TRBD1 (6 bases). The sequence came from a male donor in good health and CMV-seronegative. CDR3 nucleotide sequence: TGTGCCTTGACCCAAGACAGGAATTCACCCCTCCACTTT. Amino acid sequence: CALTQDRNSPLHF.